These 18 T cell receptor beta chains were sequenced from one sample in a study of cytotoxic CD8 clonotypes in ibrutinib-treated CLL (dated by TCRdb to the early 2020s). Preparation of the library involved the immunoSEQ multiplex PCR assay. TCRdb's version of the immuneACCESS table is confined to in-frame rearrangements and falls short of the full clone set. An unresolved V gene accounts for under half of the shortfall where checked; the remainder is of unknown origin. For this sample there are approximately 120,000 clones; around four fifths appear just once. The ten top clones hold roughly 3.3% of the sample. This sample's time point label indicates: roughly 2 years on ibrutinib. The input for sequencing was PBMCs, taken after 24 months of ibrutinib treatment. These receptor sequences come from a human donor with chronic lymphocytic leukemia.

V usage is TRBV10-3 and J usage is TRBJ1-5; 10 nucleotides match TRBD1. Germline assignment: CDR1 ENHRY and CDR2 SYGVKD. CDR3 size: 13 residues. The junction had 6 bases not matched to a gene; V was cut back by 11 bases and J by 5 bases. The CDR3 nucleotides read TGTGCCTCTTGGGGGACAGGGGATCAGCCCCAGCATTTT. It translates to CASWGTGDQPQHF.

This rearrangement joins TRBV10-3 to TRBJ2-2; no firm D call. The CDR3 spans 14 residues. Germline CDR1 ENHRY, CDR2 SYGVKD. Trimming stripped 0 bases from V and 6 bases from J, with 8 bases between. CDR3 loop: CAISESIVPGELFF. The CDR3 bases are TGTGCCATCAGTGAGTCGATAGTCCCCGGGGAGCTGTTTTTT.

The rearrangement joins TRBV5-6 to TRBJ1-4; 12 bases map to TRBD1. Germline-derived CDR1 and CDR2 are SGHDT and YYEEEE. The V and J ends lost 2 bases and 4 bases, in that order; junction bases with no gene match: 12. CDR3 length: 19 amino acids. CDR3 protein: CASSFGRDRGQGYNEKLFF. The CDR3 nucleotides read TGTGCCAGCAGCTTCGGCCGGGACAGGGGGCAGGGTTATAATGAAAAACTGTTTTTT.

The chain has TRBV7-2 and TRBJ1-5; 11 nucleotides align to TRBD1. This CDR3 spans 14 amino acids. Germline V lookup: CDR1 SGHTA, CDR2 FQGNSA. The V segment lost 2 bases and the J segment 11 bases; nucleotides outside the gene matches: 5. CDR3 region: CASSLRDRGATQHF. CDR3 DNA sequence: TGTGCCAGCAGCTTACGGGACAGGGGGGCGACCCAGCATTTT.

The rearrangement joins TRBV7-2 to TRBJ1-5; D is undetermined. The V gene's germline CDR1 is SGHTA and CDR2 FQGNSA. V was trimmed by 3 bases and J by 0 bases, leaving 6 bases between them. This CDR3 contains 14 residues. This CDR3 reads CASSLGISNQPQHF. The DNA of the CDR3 is TGTGCCAGCAGCTTGGGAATTAGCAATCAGCCCCAGCATTTT.

This clone was picked up one time. One junction end does not reproduce the germline sequence, and a read error may be involved. The chain recombines TRBV5-4 with TRBJ1-2; no definite D call. The germline CDR1 and CDR2 sequences are SGHNT and YYREEE (reference sequence). This CDR3 contains 13 residues. CDR3 amino acids: CASSQVGGRKNTF. CDR3 DNA: TGCGCCAGCAGCCAAGTTGGAGGTCGGAAAAACACCTTC.

The gene calls are TRBV6-6 and TRBJ2-1; 11 nucleotides align to TRBD2. There are 15 residues in the CDR3. The junction had 7 bases not matched to a gene; V was cut back by 6 bases and J by 6 bases. From germline, CDR1 is MNHNY and CDR2 SVGAGI (reference sequence). The CDR3: CASSSIAGGRNEQFF. CDR3 in DNA: TGTGCCAGCAGCTCGATAGCGGGGGGGCGCAATGAGCAGTTCTTC.

The chain joins TRBV7-2 to TRBJ2-7; D is unresolved. The V end lost 2 bases, the J end lost 0 bases, and 2 bases lay between the germline ends. This CDR3 region has 12 residues. CDR1 SGHTA and CDR2 FQGNSA come from the germline V gene. CDR3 protein: CASSLSSYEQYF. CDR3 bases: TGTGCCAGCAGCTTATCCTCCTACGAGCAGTACTTC. Together with reference TRBV7-2 and TRBJ2-7, the CDR3 gives the full variable domain: GAGVSQSPSNKVTEKGKDVELRCDPISGHTALYWYRQSLGQGLEFLIYFQGNSAPDKSGLPSDRFSAERTGGSVSTLTIQRTQQEDSAVYLCASSLSSYEQYFGPGTRLTVT.

On this clone itself: Only one base separates this from a far larger clonotype, so it likely reflects a read error. The chain employs TRBV5-6 and TRBJ2-7; no clear D. This CDR3 has 13 amino acids. V was trimmed by 5 bases and J by 4 bases, leaving 13 bases between them. The germline V gene encodes CDR1 SGHDT and CDR2 YYEEEE. The DNA for the CDR3 is TGTGCCAGCAGGAGCGACCCGTGGTACGAGCAGTACTTC. Its translation: CASRSDPWYEQYF.

Comment on this clone: The sample carries other DNA sequences with the same CDR3. The chain recombines TRBV27 with TRBJ2-3; D not resolved. The V and J ends lost 0 bases and 2 bases respectively, with 3 bases between them. The CDR3 sequence is 13 residues long. Germline V CDR1 and CDR2: MNHEY, SMNVEV (reference sequence). The CDR3 coding sequence is TGTGCCAGCAGTTTATCCTACACAGATACGCAGTATTTT. Translation gives CASSLSYTDTQYF.

This chain joins TRBV30 and TRBJ1-2, with TRBD1 matching 9 bases. V shed 1 base and J 7 bases; nucleotides not matched to a gene: 4. The CDR3 sequence is 13 residues long. CDR1 and CDR2 from the germline V gene are GTSNPN and SVGIG (reference sequence). CDR3 sequence: CAWSGDRESGYTF. DNA of the CDR3: TGTGCCTGGAGTGGGGACAGGGAGTCTGGCTACACCTTC.

This chain uses TRBV10-3 with TRBJ2-3; 10 nucleotides align to TRBD2. Per germline, CDR1 ENHRY and CDR2 SYGVKD. The CDR3 totals 15 residues. V lost 5 bases to trimming and J lost 0 bases; unmatched junction nucleotides: 2. CDR3 sequence (DNA): TGTGCCATCAGTTCTAGCGGGGGTAGCACAGATACGCAGTATTTT. Its protein product is CAISSSGGSTDTQYF.

This rearrangement joins TRBV7-3 to TRBJ2-5, with D perhaps TRBD2 (7 bases). This CDR3 has 13 residues. Trimming left V 5 bases short and J 5 bases short, with 12 bases between. Germline CDR1 SGHTA, CDR2 FQGTGA. Here the CDR3 reads CASSRGAGETQYF. The DNA for the CDR3 is TGTGCCAGCAGCCGGGGGGCCGGGGAGACCCAGTACTTC.

This chain links TRBV19 with TRBJ2-5; 10 bases match TRBD1. Germline V gene sequence: CDR1 LNHDA, CDR2 SQIVND (reference sequence). This CDR3 contains 17 residues. Trimming took 5 bases from V and 4 from J; bases not matched to a gene: 13. This CDR3 reads CASSRRIGTGDGETQYF. CDR3 DNA: TGTGCCAGTAGTCGCAGAATCGGGACAGGGGATGGAGAGACCCAGTACTTC.

V gene TRBV10-3 combines with J gene TRBJ1-5, with D possibly TRBD1 on 6 matching bases. In germline, CDR1 is ENHRY, CDR2 SYGVKD. CDR3 length: 15 residues. V lost 0 bases, J lost 6 bases, and 12 bases lay in between. CDR3 residues: CAISESTGGGQPQHF. In nucleotides, the CDR3 is TGTGCCATCAGTGAGTCGACTGGGGGCGGTCAGCCCCAGCATTTT.

This chain joins TRBV15 and TRBJ2-3, with 7 bases matching TRBD1. The ends lost 4 bases at V and 4 bases at J; junction bases unmatched: 5. Per germline, CDR1 LNHNV and CDR2 YYDKDF (reference sequence). This CDR3 is 14 amino acids long. CDR3 DNA: TGTGCCACCAGCAACAGACAGGGACCAGATACGCAGTATTTT. Residues: CATSNRQGPDTQYF. The whole variable domain, filled in from reference TRBV15 and TRBJ2-3, reads DAMVIQNPRYQVTQFGKPVTLSCSQTLNHNVMYWYQQKSSQAPKLLFHYYDKDFNNEADTPDNFQSRRPNTSFCFLDIRSPGLGDTAMYLCATSNRQGPDTQYFGPGTRLTVL.

V usage is TRBV4-3 and J usage is TRBJ1-2; possibly TRBD1 for D (5 bases). V shed 1 base and J shed 6 bases, with 12 bases lying between them. CDR1 and CDR2 from the germline V gene are LGHNA and YSLEER. The CDR3 is 14 amino acids. CDR3 sequence reads: CASSQVSSGDGYTF. CDR3 coding DNA: TGCGCCAGCAGCCAAGTCTCTTCGGGGGATGGCTACACCTTC.

This chain uses TRBV4-2 with TRBJ2-2; D call uncertain. The CDR3 is 16 residues long. Germline V gene sequence: CDR1 LGHNA, CDR2 YNFKEQ. Trimming took 0 bases from V and 6 from J, leaving 14 bases between them. The CDR3 region is CASSQDSPGLPGELFF. CDR3 sequence (DNA): TGTGCCAGCAGCCAAGACAGCCCGGGCCTCCCCGGGGAGCTGTTTTTT.